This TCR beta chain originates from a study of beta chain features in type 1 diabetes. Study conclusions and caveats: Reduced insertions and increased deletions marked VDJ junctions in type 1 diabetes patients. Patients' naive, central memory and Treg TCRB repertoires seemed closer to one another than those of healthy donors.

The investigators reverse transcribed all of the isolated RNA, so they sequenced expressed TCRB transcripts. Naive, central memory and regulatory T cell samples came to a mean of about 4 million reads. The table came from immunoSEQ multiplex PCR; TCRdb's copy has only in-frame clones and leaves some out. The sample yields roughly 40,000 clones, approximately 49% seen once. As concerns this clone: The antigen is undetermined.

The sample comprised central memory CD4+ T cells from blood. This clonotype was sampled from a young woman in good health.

CDR3 in amino acids: CASREQGARNQPQHF. The CDR3 DNA reads TGTGCCAGCAGGGAACAGGGGGCGCGCAATCAGCCCCAGCATTTT. The chain recombines TRBV2 with TRBJ1-5, with TRBD1 matching 9 bases. CDR3 size: 15 residues. Germline CDR1 is SNHLY and CDR2 is FYNNEI. J was trimmed by 2 bases and V by 6 bases; bases with no gene match: 5.